Listed below are T cell receptor beta chains from one sample, sequenced in a study of T cell responses to AZD1222 COVID-19 vaccine. Repertoires were generated with immunoSEQ multiplex PCR, while TCRdb's copy carries only in-frame clones and drops some. The sample carries about 150,000 clones, roughly 90% recorded once. The sample in question was peripheral blood, obtained on day 0 of AZD1222 vaccination. These receptor sequences come from an adult in good health. CDR3s include the opening cysteine and the closing phenylalanine or tryptophan. A D gene is named only where the DNA matches it firmly. Some rows mark clone size as missing; the rest say once, few, many or name a class of expanded clone.

clone size: NA; J gene: TRBJ2-1; D gene: TRBD2; V gene: TRBV4-1; CDR3 DNA: TGCGCCAGCAGCCAAGATACAGGACTAGCGGGAGTAGAGCAGTTCTTC; CDR3 protein: CASSQDTGLAGVEQFF
clone size: NA; J gene: TRBJ1-3; D gene: NA; V gene: TRBV10-3; CDR3 DNA: TGTGCCATCAGTGGGGGACGCGAACCCCGCGGGGGAAACACCATATATTTT; CDR3 protein: CAISGGREPRGGNTIYF
clone size: NA; J gene: TRBJ2-2; D gene: TRBD2; V gene: TRBV2; CDR3 DNA: TGTGCCAGCAGCGGGGACCCCCGGGACTACCGCAACACCGGGGAGCTGTTTTTT; CDR3 protein: CASSGDPRDYRNTGELFF
clone size: NA; J gene: TRBJ1-3; D gene: NA; V gene: TRBV5-1; CDR3 DNA: TGCGCCAGCCGGACGGACCCTGGAAACACCATATATTTT; CDR3 protein: CASRTDPGNTIYF
clone size: NA; J gene: TRBJ1-2; D gene: NA; V gene: TRBV7-9; CDR3 DNA: TGTGCCAGCAGCTTAGATGGTAACTATGGCTACACCTTC; CDR3 protein: CASSLDGNYGYTF
clone size: NA; J gene: TRBJ2-1; D gene: TRBD2; V gene: TRBV5-1; CDR3 DNA: TGCGCCAGCAGCTTGGCGAGCGGGAAGTCCGATGAGCAGTTCTTC; CDR3 protein: CASSLASGKSDEQFF
clone size: once; J gene: TRBJ2-1; D gene: NA; V gene: TRBV28; CDR3 DNA: TGTGCCAGCAGTGGGGCGGGGCCCTACAATGAGCAGTTCTTC; CDR3 protein: CASSGAGPYNEQFF
clone size: NA; J gene: TRBJ2-1; D gene: TRBD1; V gene: TRBV5-4; CDR3 DNA: TGTGCCAGCAGCTCAGAGACAGGGAACAATGAGCAGTTCTTC; CDR3 protein: CASSSETGNNEQFF
clone size: NA; J gene: TRBJ1-2; D gene: NA; V gene: TRBV6-5; CDR3 DNA: TGTTCCGCGCGGCTGACGGATGGCTACACCTTC; CDR3 protein: CSARLTDGYTF
clone size: NA; J gene: TRBJ1-2; D gene: TRBD1; V gene: TRBV19; CDR3 DNA: TGTGCCAGTAGTACGGGACAGGGACTGCTTGGCTACACCTTC; CDR3 protein: CASSTGQGLLGYTF
clone size: NA; J gene: TRBJ1-5; D gene: NA; V gene: TRBV5-1; CDR3 DNA: TGCGCCAGCAGCAGGGACAATCCCAACAATCAGCCCCAGCATTTT; CDR3 protein: CASSRDNPNNQPQHF
clone size: NA; J gene: TRBJ2-3; D gene: TRBD2; V gene: TRBV5-1; CDR3 DNA: TGCGCCAGCAGCGGGGGAGTACTAGCGGCTAGCACAGATACGCAGTATTTT; CDR3 protein: CASSGGVLAASTDTQYF
clone size: NA; J gene: TRBJ2-3; D gene: NA; V gene: TRBV24-1; CDR3 DNA: TGTGCCACCAGTGATATCCGACAGGATCCTTACAGCACAGATACGCAGTATTTT; CDR3 protein: CATSDIRQDPYSTDTQYF
clone size: NA; J gene: TRBJ2-7; D gene: TRBD1; V gene: TRBV9; CDR3 DNA: TGTGCCAGCAGCGCGGGACAGGGGCACTACGAGCAGTACTTC; CDR3 protein: CASSAGQGHYEQYF
clone size: NA; J gene: TRBJ1-2; D gene: NA; V gene: TRBV19; CDR3 DNA: TGTGCCAGTAGTTCCTCAATCATTGATGGCTACACCTTC; CDR3 protein: CASSSSIIDGYTF
clone size: NA; J gene: TRBJ1-4; D gene: TRBD1; V gene: TRBV4-1; CDR3 DNA: TGCGCCAGCATCGACAGGGAGAATGAAAAACTGTTTTTT; CDR3 protein: CASIDRENEKLFF
clone size: NA; J gene: TRBJ1-4; D gene: NA; V gene: TRBV20-1; CDR3 DNA: TGCAGTGCCCCCTGGGGGGTACAGGGGTTTTTT; CDR3 protein: CSAPWGVQGFF
clone size: NA; J gene: TRBJ1-5; D gene: NA; V gene: TRBV25-1; CDR3 DNA: TGTGCCAGCAGTGACTCCGGGCAGGGAATAAGCAATCAGCCCCAGCATTTT; CDR3 protein: CASSDSGQGISNQPQHF
clone size: NA; J gene: TRBJ1-1; D gene: TRBD1; V gene: TRBV7-2; CDR3 DNA: TGTGCCAGCAGCTTAAGGGGACAGGATATAAGAGACACTGAAGCTTTCTTT; CDR3 protein: CASSLRGQDIRDTEAFF
clone size: NA; J gene: TRBJ2-2; D gene: NA; V gene: TRBV9; CDR3 DNA: TGTGCCAGCAGCGTATCCGGGGGCACCGGGGAGCTGTTTTTT; CDR3 protein: CASSVSGGTGELFF
clone size: NA; J gene: TRBJ1-1; D gene: NA; V gene: TRBV19; CDR3 DNA: TGTGCCAGTAGTATAGACTGGTCTGGCACTGAAGCTTTCTTT; CDR3 protein: CASSIDWSGTEAFF
clone size: NA; J gene: TRBJ1-2; D gene: NA; V gene: TRBV3-1/TRBV3-2; CDR3 DNA: TGTGCCAGCAGCCAAGGGGGTCGGGACCTCTATGGCTACACCTTC; CDR3 protein: CASSQGGRDLYGYTF
clone size: few; J gene: TRBJ2-1; D gene: TRBD1; V gene: TRBV11-2; CDR3 DNA: TGTGCCAGCCGCCCAAGTGGGACAGCCCCTTACAATGAGCAGTTCTTC; CDR3 protein: CASRPSGTAPYNEQFF
clone size: NA; J gene: TRBJ1-3; D gene: NA; V gene: TRBV7-2; CDR3 DNA: TGTGCCAGCATCCAAAGGAACACCATATATTTT; CDR3 protein: CASIQRNTIYF
clone size: NA; J gene: TRBJ2-7; D gene: NA; V gene: TRBV6-5; CDR3 DNA: TGTGCCAGCAGTCCCCCCCGGAAACGCTCCTACGAGCAGTACTTC; CDR3 protein: CASSPPRKRSYEQYF
clone size: once; J gene: TRBJ1-5; D gene: NA; V gene: TRBV10-3; CDR3 DNA: TGTGCCATCAGTGAGTCCCCGTTGGGGCCCCAGCATTTT; CDR3 protein: CAISESPLGPQHF
clone size: NA; J gene: TRBJ1-2; D gene: NA; V gene: TRBV18; CDR3 DNA: TGTGCCAGCTCACCACCGACCCAACCTCAAGGCTACACCTTC; CDR3 protein: CASSPPTQPQGYTF
clone size: NA; J gene: TRBJ1-2; D gene: NA; V gene: TRBV30; CDR3 DNA: TGTGCCTGGAGCGTCGGCGCTGGCTACACCTTC; CDR3 protein: CAWSVGAGYTF
clone size: NA; J gene: TRBJ1-5; D gene: NA; V gene: TRBV7-2; CDR3 DNA: TGTGCCAGCAGCTTACAGGGGTATAGCAATCAGCCCCAGCATTTT; CDR3 protein: CASSLQGYSNQPQHF
clone size: NA; J gene: TRBJ1-5; D gene: NA; V gene: TRBV28; CDR3 DNA: TGTGCCAGCAGTTTCCTGGGGCAGCCCCAGCATTTT; CDR3 protein: CASSFLGQPQHF